This T cell receptor beta chain is drawn from a study of blood T cell repertoires in COVID-19. Study as a whole: Acute and convalescent COVID-19 samples came from the United States, Italy and Spain.

Germline-derived CDR1 and CDR2 are LGHNA and YSLEER. The V end lost 2 bases, the J end lost 1 base, and 14 bases lay between the germline ends. The CDR3 length is 16 residues. Some clones are missing from TCRdb's copy, which holds only in-frame ones; the method was immunoSEQ multiplex PCR. This sample has 200,000 to 300,000 clones; roughly 84% occur once, and the top ten carry under 5.5%. The rearrangement links TRBV4-3 to TRBJ1-2, with D perhaps matching TRBD1 (5 bases). The material sequenced was peripheral blood. The receptor was isolated from a man aged 55 to 70 with acute or convalescent COVID-19. As DNA, the CDR3 is TGCGCCAGCAGCCAAACTTCCCCGACAGTTAACTATGGCTACACCTTC. This gives the protein CASSQTSPTVNYGYTF.